One and the same sample provided the 29 T cell receptor beta chains below, sequenced in a study of blood T cells in healthy people across ages. A second PCR, run for 7 to 11 cycles, used a sample-barcoded 5' primer plus a J-beta primer mix. TCRdb itself ran the 5' RACE reads through MiXCR, one entry per CDR3 protein. The top ten hold approximately 23% of the sample, which has hundreds of thousands of distinct CDR3 sequences, about three fifths seen once. Specimen: blood. These receptors were obtained from a man under 40 in good health.

The chain employs TRBV7-2 and TRBJ2-1; D unclear. The length of the CDR3 is 14 residues. Trimming removed 2 bases from V and 8 bases from J, with 13 bases in between. CDR1 SGHTA and CDR2 FQGNSA come from the germline V gene. The DNA of the CDR3 is TGTGCCAGCAGCTTACAAAACCAACGGCATGAGCAGTTCTTC. Amino acids: CASSLQNQRHEQFF.

This clonotype was observed a handful of times. The V gene is TRBV6-5, the J gene TRBJ2-5; D possibly corresponds to TRBD1 (6 bases). The better agreement between TRBJ2-7 and the DNA end casts doubt on the J call. The length of the CDR3 is 13 residues. Per germline, CDR1 MNHEY and CDR2 SVGAGI. CDR3 amino acids: CASRYTGSGEQYF. CDR3 bases: TGTGCCAGCAGGTATACAGGGAGCGGCGAGCAGTACTTC.

This clonotype has more than one count but fewer than ten. The gene calls are TRBV7-9 and TRBJ2-1; D may be TRBD1 (5 bases). This CDR3 region has 14 residues. Trimming took 4 bases from V and 3 from J, leaving 10 bases between them. Germline CDR1 SEHNR, CDR2 FQNEAQ (reference sequence). CDR3 nucleotides: TGTGCCAGCAGCTCCCAGGACAACTACAATGAGCAGTTCTTC. Residues: CASSSQDNYNEQFF.

The chain combines TRBV6-6 with TRBJ2-5; D uncertain. V shed 7 bases and J shed 5 bases, with 26 bases lying between them. Germline assignment: CDR1 MNHNY and CDR2 SVGAGI (reference sequence). The CDR3 spans 17 residues. CDR3: CASTIRGSGLLAETQYF. The CDR3 nucleotides read TGTGCCAGCACCATAAGAGGATCCGGGCTTCTGGCTGAGACCCAGTACTTC.

The chain has TRBV11-2 and TRBJ2-3, with 9 bases matching TRBD2. The V segment lost 5 bases and the J segment 5 bases; nucleotides outside the gene matches: 5. Germline V gene data show CDR1 as SGHAT and CDR2 as FQNNGV. The CDR3 is 14 residues long. CDR3 sequence reads: CASSAGGVLDTQYF. CDR3 nucleotide sequence: TGTGCCAGCAGCGCGGGGGGGGTTTTAGATACGCAGTATTTT. Full variable domain (outside the CDR3, taken from reference TRBV11-2 and TRBJ2-3): EAGVAQSPRYKIIEKRQSVAFWCNPISGHATLYWYQQILGQGPKLLIQFQNNGVVDDSQLPKDRFSAERLKGVDSTLKIQPAKLEDSAVYLCASSAGGVLDTQYFGPGTRLTVL.

The chain joins TRBV3-1 to TRBJ2-7; no definite D call. Germline CDR1 is LGHDT and CDR2 is YNNKEL (reference sequence). This CDR3 contains 15 residues. Between the trimmed V and J ends, which lost 1 base and 1 base, there was a span of 11 bases. The CDR3 region has the DNA TGTGCCAGCAGCCAAGGAGGCCGGCAATCCTACGAGCAGTACTTC. As protein: CASSQGGRQSYEQYF.

This clonotype was picked up a small number of times. The chain links TRBV20-1 to TRBJ2-1, with D perhaps TRBD1 or TRBD2 (6 bases each). CDR1 and CDR2 from the germline V gene are DFQATT and SNEGSKA (reference sequence). V was shortened by 6 bases and J by 4 bases, with 19 bases between the two germline ends. The CDR3 has 15 residues. The CDR3 sequence: CSAKGGLQTYNEQFF. In DNA form, the CDR3 reads TGCAGTGCAAAGGGGGGCCTACAAACATACAATGAGCAGTTCTTC.

V is TRBV7-2 and J is TRBJ2-5, with 8 bases fitting TRBD2. The CDR3 extends over 14 amino acids. V shed 5 bases and J 5 bases; nucleotides not matched to a gene: 7. Germline V gives CDR1 SGHTA, CDR2 FQGNSA. CDR3 protein: CASSTAGVWETQYF. The CDR3 nucleotides read TGTGCCAGCAGCACAGCGGGGGTGTGGGAGACCCAGTACTTC.

The chain recombines TRBV7-2 with TRBJ2-2; D gene uncertain. V lost 3 bases and J 3 bases, leaving 14 bases between the germline ends. The CDR3 loop spans 16 amino acids. CDR1 is SGHTA, CDR2 FQGNSA, per germline. In DNA, the CDR3 is TGTGCCAGCAGCTTGGCCGTCGGGTACCACACCGGGGAGCTGTTTTTT. This encodes CASSLAVGYHTGELFF. Variable domain in full (rest from reference TRBV7-2 and TRBJ2-2): GAGVSQSPSNKVTEKGKDVELRCDPISGHTALYWYRQSLGQGLEFLIYFQGNSAPDKSGLPSDRFSAERTGGSVSTLTIQRTQQEDSAVYLCASSLAVGYHTGELFFGEGSRLTVL.

The rearrangement links TRBV2 to TRBJ2-5; weak D call: TRBD2 (5 bases). V was cut by 7 bases and J by 1 base, with 13 bases left in between. Per the germline V gene, CDR1 is SNHLY and CDR2 is FYNNEI. There are 14 residues in the CDR3. The CDR3 sequence is CASTQGLIQETQYF. CDR3 DNA sequence: TGTGCCAGCACCCAAGGACTTATCCAAGAGACCCAGTACTTC. Variable domain in full (rest from reference TRBV2 and TRBJ2-5): EPEVTQTPSHQVTQMGQEVILRCVPISNHLYFYWYRQILGQKVEFLVSFYNNEISEKSEIFDDQFSVERPDGSNFTLKIRSTKLEDSAMYFCASTQGLIQETQYFGPGTRLLVL.

This sequence joins TRBV11-1 and TRBJ2-5, with D tentatively TRBD1 (5 bases). The CDR3 contains 18 residues. Trimming removed 1 base from V and 0 bases from J, with 18 bases in between. Germline CDR1 reads SGHAT; CDR2 reads FQDESV (reference sequence). In DNA form, the CDR3 reads TGTGCCAGCAGCTTAGGGGTAGACAGCCGTAGGTACCAAGAGACCCAGTACTTC. Amino acid sequence: CASSLGVDSRRYQETQYF. The entire variable domain, with the rest obtained from reference TRBV11-1 and TRBJ2-5, is as follows: EAEVAQSPRYKITEKSQAVAFWCDPISGHATLYWYRQILGQGPELLVQFQDESVVDDSQLPKDRFSAERLKGVDSTLKIQPAELGDSAMYLCASSLGVDSRRYQETQYFGPGTRLLVL.

This clonotype was counted a few times. The rearrangement joins TRBV6-2 or TRBV6-3 to TRBJ2-1; 10 positions agree with TRBD2. The J segment lost 6 bases and the V segment lost 7 bases, leaving 3 bases of the junction unmatched. Germline assignment: CDR1 MNHEY and CDR2 SVGEGT. The CDR3 covers 13 residues. The CDR3 protein is CASILAGSNEQFF. For the CDR3, the DNA is TGTGCCAGCATACTAGCGGGAAGCAATGAGCAGTTCTTC.

The CDR3 nucleotides are TGTGCCAGCAGCTTGCACGAGCAGTACTTC. Protein: CASSLHEQYF. V gene TRBV5-7 combines with J gene TRBJ2-7; D is unresolved. TRBV5-7 is labeled an ORF, and its function is uncertain. V was trimmed by 1 base and J by 5 bases, leaving 1 base between them. The length of the CDR3 is 10 residues.

This clonotype has more than one count but fewer than ten. The chain's CDR3 is CASSHLRSGGPDNEQFF. In nucleotides, the CDR3 is TGTGCCAGCAGCCACCTTAGGAGCGGGGGCCCCGACAATGAGCAGTTCTTC. This chain connects TRBV11-2 to TRBJ2-1; 8 nucleotides agree with TRBD2. CDR1 and CDR2 (germline): SGHAT, FQNNGV. The length of the CDR3 is 17 residues. V shed 5 bases and J 5 bases; nucleotides not matched to a gene: 14.

As for this clonotype: The junction shows a germline mismatch at one end, possibly a read error. The chain joins TRBV7-2 to TRBJ2-1, with 7 positions matching TRBD2. This CDR3 has 13 residues. Germline-derived CDR1 and CDR2 are SGHTA and FQGNSA. The CDR3 loop is CATSFSGYNEQFF. As DNA, the CDR3 is TGTGCCACCAGCTTTAGCGGGTACAATGAGCAGTTCTTC.

CDR3 nucleotides: TGTGCCAGCAGTTTATATAGCGGGAGCTCCTACAATGAGCAGTTCTTC. Translation: CASSLYSGSSYNEQFF. This rearrangement joins TRBV27 to TRBJ2-1, with 9 bases matching TRBD2. V lost 1 base and J lost 0; bases outside the gene matches: 1. The CDR3 sequence is 16 residues long. Germline lookup yields CDR1 MNHEY and CDR2 SMNVEV (reference sequence).

CDR3 nucleotide sequence: TGTGCCAGCAGCTTATATCCCGGGGAGACCCAGTACTTC. This codes for CASSLYPGETQYF. The chain couples TRBV7-9 to TRBJ2-5; no clear D. Looked up from germline, CDR1 is SEHNR and CDR2 is FQNEAQ (reference sequence). The CDR3 length is 13 residues. V lost 2 bases and J 5 bases, leaving 9 bases between the germline ends.

The genes are TRBV29-1 and TRBJ2-7; D is undetermined. This CDR3 contains 14 residues. Germline V gene sequence: CDR1 SQVTM, CDR2 ANQGSEA. V lost 0 bases and J lost 2, with 11 bases in between. CDR3 sequence: CSVEDPLSPYEQYF. The CDR3 DNA reads as TGCAGCGTTGAAGATCCCCTATCCCCCTACGAGCAGTACTTC.

In regard to this clonotype: Being one base from a much bigger clone, this may be a read error. J is TRBJ2-7 and V is TRBV28; D is perhaps TRBD1 or TRBD2 (5 bases each). Germline loops: CDR1 MDHEN, CDR2 SYDVKM. V gave up 6 bases and J gave up 3 bases, with 21 bases separating them. The CDR3 has 16 residues. The CDR3 here is CASSPPRTWGNYEQYF. The CDR3 coding sequence is TGTGCCAGCAGCCCCCCCAGGACATGGGGGAACTACGAGCAGTACTTC.

V and J are TRBV20-1 and TRBJ1-2; a weak D match, TRBD1 (5 bases). Deletions cut 0 bases from V and 8 bases from J, with 25 bases between. This CDR3 comprises 17 residues. CDR1 DFQATT and CDR2 SNEGSKA come from the germline V gene (reference sequence). CDR3 sequence reads: CSARERGAQLGVIGYTF. The CDR3 DNA follows: TGCAGTGCTAGAGAGAGAGGGGCCCAATTAGGGGTTATCGGCTACACCTTC.

This clonotype was picked up one time. The rearrangement uses TRBV20-1 and TRBJ2-7; the D gene is possibly TRBD2 (6 bases). The CDR3 is 16 residues long. Trimming stripped 0 bases from V and 3 bases from J, with 18 bases between. CDR1 DFQATT and CDR2 SNEGSKA come from the germline V gene (reference sequence). The CDR3 nucleotides read TGCAGTGCTAGAGACCCGAGTTGGAGTAGCGGCTACGAGCAGTACTTC. Residues: CSARDPSWSSGYEQYF.

This clonotype was counted a few times. This sequence joins TRBV20-1 and TRBJ2-3, with 12 bases matching TRBD2. V was clipped by 5 bases and J by 2 bases; unmatched bases: 11. This CDR3 is 17 amino acids long. Germline V CDR1 and CDR2: DFQATT, SNEGSKA (reference sequence). The CDR3 region has the DNA TGCAGTGCTCAAGCCGAGACTAGCGGGAGCCCCACAGATACGCAGTATTTT. Its translation: CSAQAETSGSPTDTQYF.

This clonotype was counted many times. The chain uses TRBV12-3 or TRBV12-4 and TRBJ2-7, with D perhaps TRBD1 or TRBD2 (5 bases each). This CDR3 has 15 amino acids. V lost 6 bases and J lost 0, with 15 bases in between. As DNA, the CDR3 is TGTGCCAGCAGACCTACAGGAGGTGGCTCCTACGAGCAGTACTTC. Protein: CASRPTGGGSYEQYF.

Of note for this clonotype: The junction and the germline gene differ at one end; a read error may be behind it. The rearrangement uses TRBV11-3 and TRBJ2-7; 7 nucleotides line up with TRBD2. CDR3 length equals 13 residues. Per the germline V gene, CDR1 is SGHNT and CDR2 is YENEEA. The CDR3 spells CASSLGLTSPQYF. The CDR3 bases are TGTGCTAGCAGCTTAGGACTGACTAGCCCCCAGTACTTC.

This clonotype appeared a few times. The rearrangement links TRBV6-2 or TRBV6-3 to TRBJ2-6; 7 nucleotides match TRBD1. V lost 8 bases and J lost 3; bases outside the gene matches: 4. The CDR3 sequence is 14 residues long. Germline V gene sequence: CDR1 MNHEY, CDR2 SVGEGT. For the CDR3, the DNA is TGTGCCAGCTCCACAGGGGTTGGGGCCAACGTCCTGACTTTC. This encodes CASSTGVGANVLTF.

This clonotype was picked up one time. The rearrangement joins TRBV6-5 to TRBJ1-1; D call uncertain. Germline lookup yields CDR1 MNHEY and CDR2 SVGAGI. The CDR3 has 13 residues. V lost 0 bases and J lost 6, with 8 bases in between. CDR3 in amino acids: CASSYSKVSEAFF. CDR3 sequence (DNA): TGTGCCAGCAGTTACTCGAAAGTTTCTGAAGCTTTCTTT.

The rearrangement uses TRBV12-3 or TRBV12-4 and TRBJ2-1; TRBD2 is a possible D gene (7 bases). The CDR3 extends over 15 amino acids. V shed 3 bases and J shed 8 bases, with 17 bases lying between them. The DNA of the CDR3 is TGTGCCAGCAGTTTCCCCTTGGCGGGGGCGGATGAGCAGTTCTTC. Translation gives CASSFPLAGADEQFF.

The chain links TRBV28 to TRBJ1-2; tentative D call: TRBD1 (6 bases). The CDR3 contains 16 residues. V lost 11 bases and J 6 bases, leaving 28 bases between the germline ends. Germline loops: CDR1 MDHEN, CDR2 SYDVKM. In nucleotides, the CDR3 is TGTGCCGGACGTGCTACTACCACAGGGTCGGACCATGGCTACACCTTC. Amino acid sequence: CAGRATTTGSDHGYTF.

V gene TRBV29-1 combines with J gene TRBJ1-2; D unclear. The CDR3 has 11 residues. CDR1 is SQVTM, CDR2 ANQGSEA, per germline. With 8 bases removed from V and 7 bases from J, the gap between germline ends came to 14 bases. Here the CDR3 reads CSSRGGSGYTF. In DNA form, the CDR3 reads TGCAGCAGTCGGGGAGGGAGTGGCTACACCTTC.